This TCR beta chain is drawn from a study of vaccination effects on CD4 cells after COVID-19 (dated by TCRdb to 2022 to 2024). Regarding the research as a whole: Each participant received two doses of an mRNA SARS-CoV-2 vaccine, either BNT162b2 or mRNA-1273. A total of nine to ten COVID-19 convalescent patients and a handful of SARS-CoV-2-naive healthy vaccine recipients were included in the full study. SARS-CoV-2 spike-specific CD4+ TCR repertoires from before and after mRNA vaccination were compared in COVID-19 convalescent patients and in infection-naive vaccine recipients. Cultures from other donors in the study were sequenced with the Oncomine TCR Beta short-read assay on an Illumina iSeq 100. Study-level results and caveats: Among healthy vaccine recipients, nearly all vaccine-induced clones were SARS-CoV-2 mono-reactive, and only 1 of 255 was cross-reactive with common cold coronaviruses. Only a small number of convalescent patients were included, and no early post-infection timepoints were available, which limited the study. At late post-vaccination timepoints, both infection-induced and vaccine-induced clones showed marked clonal contraction, consistent with waning T cell responses.

To identify antigen-specific CD4+ T cell clonotypes by their expansion, the ViraFEST assay first stimulated PBMC with viral peptide pools and then applied TCR sequencing. After approximately 11 days of culture, CD4+ T cells were isolated with the EasySep CD4+ T cell isolation kit. None of the healthy vaccine recipients had a prior SARS-CoV-2 infection, which was confirmed by nucleocapsid antibody tests that came back negative both before and after vaccination. About 2.1 million PBMC per well were cultured with about 10 ug/ml peptides in IMDM containing 5% human AB serum, around 10 IU/ml IL-2 and gentamicin. On days 3 and 7, half of the culture medium was replaced with fresh IL-2-containing medium. Unless noted otherwise, every peptide stimulation condition was grown in triplicate wells. Using Ficoll-Paque Plus gradient centrifugation, PBMC were separated from whole blood and then either used fresh or cryopreserved at -140C. The overlapping peptide pools covered the spike proteins of SARS-CoV-2 and of the common cold coronaviruses HCoV-NL63, HCoV-OC43 and HCoV-229E. The QIAamp micro DNA kit was used to extract genomic DNA from the cultured CD4+ T cells.

Receptors were amplified or captured by the immunoSEQ multiplex PCR assay. TCR beta CDR3 sequencing was performed on DNA from the cultured, isolated CD4+ T cells. As for how the authors treated the data: Non-productive TCR sequences were removed and reads were trimmed to the CDR3 region, keeping CDR3s of at least 7 amino acids. Antigen-specific clonotypes were identified with the MANAFEST web app by comparing expansion in peptide wells against reference cultures. To count as positive, a clone had to show expansion at FDR<0.05 compared with the reference and with all other wells, an odds ratio above 5, and a frequency above 0.1% in two replicate wells. A clonotype was called cross-reactive if it was significantly expanded both in SARS-CoV-2 spike wells and in at least one common cold coronavirus spike condition. CDR3 similarity was assessed by Levenshtein distance with the stringdist R package, and unrooted trees were built with ape in R 3.6.1. The table comes from immuneACCESS by way of TCRdb, which keeps in-frame sequences with V and J called. Part of the clones is missing from these tables; in studies checked, under half for an unresolved V gene and the rest for unknown reasons. The DNA was the basis for D and trimming; V, J and clone size are from that table. In all, the sample holds some 15,000 clones, and around 76% of those were seen once. The ten top clones hold roughly 24% of the sample.

The germline V and J ends show losses of 6 bases and 3 bases respectively, and no gene match explains 8 bases of the junction. The cysteine opens and the phenylalanine closes a CDR3 of 14 amino acids. Here the CDR3 DNA is all that survives: 42 bases in frame from base 1. CDR1 and CDR2 were assigned from the germline V gene as SGHRS and YFSETQ. Of note for this clone: The target of this receptor is not known. Base quality data are lacking; no much larger clone is found one base away.

The origin of this receptor is a human donor who received a COVID-19 vaccine. The rearranged segments are TRBV5-1 and TRBJ1-1; 7 middle bases align to TRBD1. The sample here was CD4+ T cells from PBMCs cultured with HCoV-229E spike peptides, taken before COVID-19 vaccination. The cell subset or site label for this specimen denotes: HCoV-229E spike overlapping peptide pool stimulation. At the DNA level, the sequence is TGCGCCAGCACCTCGGTACAGGGGCACACTGAAGCTTTCTTT. It translates as CASTSVQGHTEAFF.